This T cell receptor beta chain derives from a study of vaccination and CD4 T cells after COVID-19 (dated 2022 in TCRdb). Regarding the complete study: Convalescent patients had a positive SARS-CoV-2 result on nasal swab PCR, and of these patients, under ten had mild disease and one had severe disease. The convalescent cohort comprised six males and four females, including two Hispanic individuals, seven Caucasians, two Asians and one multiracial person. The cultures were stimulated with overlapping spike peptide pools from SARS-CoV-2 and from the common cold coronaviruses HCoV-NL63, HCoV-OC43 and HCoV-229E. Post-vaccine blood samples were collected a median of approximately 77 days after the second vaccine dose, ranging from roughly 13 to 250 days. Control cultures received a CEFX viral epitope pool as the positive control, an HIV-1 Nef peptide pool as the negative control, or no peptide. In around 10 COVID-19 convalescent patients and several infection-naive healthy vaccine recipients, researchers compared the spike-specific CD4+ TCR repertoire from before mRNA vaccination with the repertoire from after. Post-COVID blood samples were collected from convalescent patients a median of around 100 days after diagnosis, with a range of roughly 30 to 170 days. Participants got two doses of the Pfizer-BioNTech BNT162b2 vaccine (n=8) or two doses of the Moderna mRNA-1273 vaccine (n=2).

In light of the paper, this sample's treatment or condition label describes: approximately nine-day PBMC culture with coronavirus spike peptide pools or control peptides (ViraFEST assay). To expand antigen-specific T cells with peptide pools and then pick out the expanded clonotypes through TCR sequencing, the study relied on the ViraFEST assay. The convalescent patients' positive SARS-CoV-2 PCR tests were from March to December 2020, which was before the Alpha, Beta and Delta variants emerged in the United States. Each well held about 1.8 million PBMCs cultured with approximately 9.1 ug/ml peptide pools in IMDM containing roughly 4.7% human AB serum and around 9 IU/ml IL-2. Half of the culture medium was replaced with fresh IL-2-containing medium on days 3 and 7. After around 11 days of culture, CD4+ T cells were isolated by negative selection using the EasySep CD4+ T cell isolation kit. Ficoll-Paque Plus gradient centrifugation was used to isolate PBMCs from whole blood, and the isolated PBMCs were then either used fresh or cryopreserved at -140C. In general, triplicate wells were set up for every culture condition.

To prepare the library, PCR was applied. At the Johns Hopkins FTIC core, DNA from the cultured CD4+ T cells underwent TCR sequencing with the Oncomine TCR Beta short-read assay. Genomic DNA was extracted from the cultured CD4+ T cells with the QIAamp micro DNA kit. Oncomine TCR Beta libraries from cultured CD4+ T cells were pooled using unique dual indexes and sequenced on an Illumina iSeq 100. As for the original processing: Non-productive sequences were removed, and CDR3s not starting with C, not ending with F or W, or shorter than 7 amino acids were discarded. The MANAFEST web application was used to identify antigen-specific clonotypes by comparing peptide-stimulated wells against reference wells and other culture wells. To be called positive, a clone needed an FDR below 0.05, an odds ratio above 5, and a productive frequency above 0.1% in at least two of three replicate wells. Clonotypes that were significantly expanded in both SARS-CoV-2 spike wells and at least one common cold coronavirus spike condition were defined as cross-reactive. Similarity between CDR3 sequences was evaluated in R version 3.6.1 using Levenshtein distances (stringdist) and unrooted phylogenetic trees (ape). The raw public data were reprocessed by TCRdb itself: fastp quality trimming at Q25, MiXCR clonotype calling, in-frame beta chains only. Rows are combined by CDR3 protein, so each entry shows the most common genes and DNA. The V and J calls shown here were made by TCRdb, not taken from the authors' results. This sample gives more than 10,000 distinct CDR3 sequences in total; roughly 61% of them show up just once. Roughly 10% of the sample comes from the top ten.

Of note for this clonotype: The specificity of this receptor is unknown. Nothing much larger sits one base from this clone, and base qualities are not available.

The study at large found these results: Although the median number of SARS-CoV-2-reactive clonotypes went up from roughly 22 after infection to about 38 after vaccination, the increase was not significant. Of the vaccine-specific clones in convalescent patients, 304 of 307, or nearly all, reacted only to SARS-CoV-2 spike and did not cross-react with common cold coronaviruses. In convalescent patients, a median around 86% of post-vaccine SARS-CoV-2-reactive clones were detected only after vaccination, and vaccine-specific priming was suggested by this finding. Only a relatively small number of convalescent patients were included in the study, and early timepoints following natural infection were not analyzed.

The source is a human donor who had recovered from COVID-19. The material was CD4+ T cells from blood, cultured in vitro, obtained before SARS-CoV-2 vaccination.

The CDR3 loop reads CASSLASQGAETQYF. The DNA is as follows: TGCGCCAGCAGCTTGGCCAGTCAGGGGGCAGAGACCCAGTACTTC. Here the chain combines TRBV5-1 and TRBJ2-5; 8 bases in the junction line up with TRBD1. V is pruned by 0 bases and J by 4 bases, leaving 5 bases of the junction without a gene match. CDR1 and CDR2, per the germline V gene, are SGHRS and YFSETQ. Counted from cysteine to phenylalanine, this CDR3 has 15 amino acids. Just the 45-base CDR3 DNA is kept, in frame starting at base 1.